The present T cell receptor beta chain was sequenced within a study of early T cells in non-severe SARS-CoV-2 infection. Study overall: Bulk RNA from unsorted whole blood was sequenced; chains were unpaired.

V lost 2 bases and J 4 bases, leaving 14 bases between the germline ends. This CDR3 has 15 amino acids. Germline V lookup: CDR1 SEHNR, CDR2 FQNEAQ (reference sequence). This clonotype was counted only a few times. The antigen is unknown. Study-wide results and limits: VDJdb-based matching was biased toward anti-spike CD8 responses and missed private and CD4 specificities.

The protocol attached unique molecular identifiers to individual cDNA molecules. TCRdb used MiXCR to reprocess the 5' RACE reads, holding one entry per CDR3 protein. The sample records roughly 97,000 distinct CDR3 sequences, approximately 11% being singletons. The material sequenced was whole blood, taken at baseline. This sequence joins TRBV7-9 and TRBJ1-1; TRBD1 is a possible D gene (5 bases). This clonotype originated in an adult who was a healthcare worker with PCR-confirmed SARS-CoV-2 infection or an uninfected control (not recorded which). The CDR3 spells CASSLNSRGVTEAFF. The CDR3 nucleotides are TGTGCCAGCAGCTTAAATTCCAGAGGGGTCACTGAAGCTTTCTTT.